Below, 10 T cell receptor beta chains from the same sample are listed, as sequenced in a study of T cell clonality in common variable immunodeficiency. Only in-frame clones appear in the TCRdb table, and some are missing; sequencing was by immunoSEQ multiplex PCR. The sample has 40,000 or so clones, none seen only once. Sequenced input: peripheral blood mononuclear cells. These receptor sequences come from a person aged 18 to 75 in good health.

About this clone: The CDR3 end is not reached by the read, which stops 3 residues before it; the germline J gene fills it in. V and J are TRBV20-1 and TRBJ2-1, with 7 positions matching TRBD2. Germline CDR1 reads DFQATT; CDR2 reads SNEGSKA (reference sequence). CDR3 length equals 15 residues. Trimming cost V 5 bases and J 5 bases; bases outside gene matches: 12. CDR3 sequence: CSARVREAGNNEQFF. The sequenced part of the CDR3 DNA is TGCAGTGCTCGGGTCCGGGAAGCGGGAAACAATGAG.

This clone was seen many times. The read is 3 residues too short to cover the CDR3 end, so that end is filled in from the germline J gene. The chain is built from TRBV5-1 and TRBJ2-3, with TRBD2 as a possible D gene (5 bases). In germline, CDR1 is SGHRS, CDR2 YFSETQ. The CDR3 extends over 15 amino acids. CDR3: CASKFRPEGQETQYF. Incomplete CDR3 DNA: TGCGCCAGCAAATTCCGACCCGAGGGTCAAGAGACG. Drawing the rest from reference TRBV5-1 and TRBJ2-3, the complete variable domain is KAGVTQTPRYLIKTRGQQVTLSCSPISGHRSVSWYQQTPGQGLQFLFEYFSETQRNKGNFPGRFSGRQFSNSRSEMNVSTLELGDSALYLCASKFRPEGQETQYFGPGTRLTVL.

This chain's CDR3 is CASCPRDRDTDTQYF. CDR3 DNA, as far as it was read: TGCGCCAGCTGCCCCAGGGACAGGGACACAGATACG. V gene TRBV10-2 combines with J gene TRBJ2-3, with 9 bases lining up with TRBD1. Sequencing ends 3 residues short of the CDR3 end; the germline J gene provides the rest. CDR3 size: 15 residues. Germline assignment: CDR1 WSHSY and CDR2 SAAADI. Germline trimming cut 8 bases from V and 2 bases from J; bases unmatched to any gene: 8.

This clone appeared many times. The CDR3 end lies 3 residues beyond the end of the read and is filled in from the germline J gene. The chain is built from TRBV20-1 and TRBJ1-6; 7 nucleotides agree with TRBD1. Germline CDR1 DFQATT, CDR2 SNEGSKA (reference sequence). The CDR3 consists of 14 residues. J was trimmed by 6 bases and V by 1 base; bases with no gene match: 3. Here the CDR3 reads CSARAGQVNSPLHF. CDR3 DNA (partial): TGCAGTGCTAGAGCCGGACAGGTTAATTCACCC.

This clone was detected many times. The CDR3 end lies 3 residues beyond the end of the read and is filled in from the germline J gene. The chain employs TRBV20-1 and TRBJ1-3; 7 nucleotides agree with TRBD1. The J segment lost 0 bases and the V segment lost 6 bases, leaving 8 bases of the junction unmatched. This CDR3 is built from 15 residues. Germline V gives CDR1 DFQATT, CDR2 SNEGSKA (reference sequence). The CDR3 spells CSAWDSSSSGNTIYF. CDR3 DNA, as far as it was read: TGCAGTGCCTGGGACAGTTCTAGCTCTGGAAACACC.

This clone was detected many times. Read data end 3 residues before the CDR3 end; the end is taken from the germline J gene. The gene calls are TRBV7-7 and TRBJ2-5; D might be TRBD1 (5 bases). CDR1 is SSHAT and CDR2 is FNYEAQ in the germline V gene (reference sequence). The CDR3 covers 14 residues. V dropped 5 bases and J dropped 3 bases, with 13 bases sitting between them. The CDR3 here is CASSLDAGKETQYF. Partial CDR3 DNA: TGTGCCAGCAGCCTGGACGCAGGGAAAGAGACC. The variable domain in full, completed from reference TRBV7-7 and TRBJ2-5, reads GAGVSQSPRYKVTKRGQDVTLRCDPISSHATLYWYQQALGQGPEFLTYFNYEAQPDKSGLPSDRFSAERPEGSISTLTIQRTEQRDSAMYRCASSLDAGKETQYFGPGTRLLVL.

This clone occurred a few times. Read data end 3 residues before the CDR3 end; the end is taken from the germline J gene. The chain is built from TRBV5-1 and TRBJ2-7; 12 nucleotides line up with TRBD1. Trimming took 3 bases from V and 5 from J; bases not matched to a gene: 3. The germline gives CDR1 SGHRS, CDR2 YFSETQ. The CDR3 has 14 amino acids. The part of the CDR3 DNA that was read is TGCGCCAGCAGCTCCGGGACAGGGGGCGACGAG. Translated, it gives CASSSGTGGDE. In full, the CDR3 reads CASSSGTGGDEQYF.

This clone appeared many times. The read terminates 3 residues ahead of where the CDR3 ends, so the germline J gene completes it. The chain couples TRBV11-2 to TRBJ1-2, with a tentative D call TRBD1 (5 bases). The V end lost 8 bases, the J end lost 2 bases, and 15 bases lay between the germline ends. The CDR3 has 14 amino acids. Germline-derived CDR1 and CDR2 are SGHAT and FQNNGV. CDR3 DNA, as far as it was read: TGTGCCAGCCCATATGGGGGGGGGAACTATGGC. It translates to CASPYGGGNYG. The full CDR3 sequence reads CASPYGGGNYGYTF.

This clone was seen at least ten times. The read ends 3 residues before the CDR3 terminus; that terminus is restored from the germline J gene. The gene calls are TRBV19 and TRBJ1-1; weak D call: TRBD1 (5 bases). This CDR3 is built from 16 residues. Trimming pared 1 base from V and 1 base from J, leaving 13 bases between. Germline V gene sequence: CDR1 LNHDA, CDR2 SQIVND (reference sequence). Partial CDR3 DNA: TGTGCCAGTAGTATAGGCCGCCAGGGTCCGAACACTGAA. This gives the protein CASSIGRQGPNTE. The complete CDR3 sequence is CASSIGRQGPNTEAFF.

This clone appeared many times. The CDR3 end falls 3 residues outside the read, so it is completed with the germline J gene. The chain carries TRBV2 and TRBJ1-1, with D possibly being TRBD1 (6 bases). The V and J ends lost 3 bases and 0 bases respectively, with 8 bases between them. CDR3 length: 14 amino acids. Germline CDR1 is SNHLY and CDR2 is FYNNEI. The CDR3 sequence: CASSEQGLNTEAFF. Partial CDR3 DNA: TGTGCCAGCAGTGAGCAGGGGCTGAACACTGAA.